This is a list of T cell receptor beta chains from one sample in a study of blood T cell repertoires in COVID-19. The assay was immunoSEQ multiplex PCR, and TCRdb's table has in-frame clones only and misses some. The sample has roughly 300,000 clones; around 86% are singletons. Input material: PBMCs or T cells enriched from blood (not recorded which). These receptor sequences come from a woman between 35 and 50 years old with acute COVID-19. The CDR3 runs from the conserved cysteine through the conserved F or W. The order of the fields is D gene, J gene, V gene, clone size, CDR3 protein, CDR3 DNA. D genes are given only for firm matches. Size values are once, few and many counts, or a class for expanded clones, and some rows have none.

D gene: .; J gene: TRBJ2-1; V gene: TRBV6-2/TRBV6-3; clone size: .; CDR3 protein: CASSSISTKQFF; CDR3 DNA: TGTGCCAGCAGTTCAATATCTACCAAGCAGTTCTTC
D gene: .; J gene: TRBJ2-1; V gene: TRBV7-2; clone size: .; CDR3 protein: CASSLTGPYNEQFF; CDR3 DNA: TGTGCCAGCAGCTTAACAGGGCCCTACAATGAGCAGTTCTTC
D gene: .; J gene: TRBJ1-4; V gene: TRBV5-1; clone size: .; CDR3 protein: CASSLAGEGEKLFF; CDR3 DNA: TGCGCCAGCAGCTTGGCCGGGGAGGGTGAAAAACTGTTTTTT
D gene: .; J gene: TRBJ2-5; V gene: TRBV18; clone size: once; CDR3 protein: CASSRTEETQYF; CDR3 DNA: TGTGCCAGCTCCCGGACAGAAGAGACCCAGTACTTC
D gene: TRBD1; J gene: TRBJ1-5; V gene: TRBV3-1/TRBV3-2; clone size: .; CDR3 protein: CASSKTGVQPQHF; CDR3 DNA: TGTGCCAGCAGCAAAACAGGGGTTCAGCCCCAGCATTTT
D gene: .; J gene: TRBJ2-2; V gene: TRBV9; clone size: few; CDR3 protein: CASSVVQGGGELFF; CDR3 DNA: TGTGCCAGCAGCGTAGTTCAGGGCGGCGGGGAGCTGTTTTTT
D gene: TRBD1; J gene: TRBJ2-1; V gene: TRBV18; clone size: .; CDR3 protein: CASSAAGTGLDEQFF; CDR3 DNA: TGTGCCAGCTCAGCAGCTGGGACAGGTTTGGATGAGCAGTTCTTC
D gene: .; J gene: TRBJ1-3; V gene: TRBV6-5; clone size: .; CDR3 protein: CASSRGGSSGNTIYF; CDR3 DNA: TGTGCCAGCAGTCGGGGTGGCAGCTCTGGAAACACCATATATTTT
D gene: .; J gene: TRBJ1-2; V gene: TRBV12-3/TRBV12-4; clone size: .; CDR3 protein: CASSTGKRGGYTF; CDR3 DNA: TGTGCCAGCAGCACAGGGAAGCGTGGGGGCTACACCTTC
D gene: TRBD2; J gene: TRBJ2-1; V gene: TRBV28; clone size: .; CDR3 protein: CDILADSYNEQFF; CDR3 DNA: TGTGATATTCTAGCGGACTCCTACAATGAGCAGTTCTTC
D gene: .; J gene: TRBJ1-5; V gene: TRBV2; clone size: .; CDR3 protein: CARRGGGQGGNQPQHF; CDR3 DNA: TGCGCCCGCCGCGGGGGGGGGCAGGGAGGAAATCAGCCCCAGCATTTT
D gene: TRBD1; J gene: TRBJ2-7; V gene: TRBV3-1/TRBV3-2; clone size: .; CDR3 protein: CASSRSPGQERSYEQYF; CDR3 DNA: TGTGCCAGCAGCCGCTCCCCGGGACAGGAGCGCTCCTACGAGCAGTACTTC
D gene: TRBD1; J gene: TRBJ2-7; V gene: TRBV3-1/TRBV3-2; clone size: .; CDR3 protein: CASSQSGTAFSYEQYF; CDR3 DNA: TGTGCCAGCAGCCAATCCGGGACAGCTTTTTCCTACGAGCAGTACTTC
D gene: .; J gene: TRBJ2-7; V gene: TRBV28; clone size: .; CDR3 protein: CASRAEGFVSGEQYF; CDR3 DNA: TGTGCCAGCAGAGCTGAAGGGTTTGTATCGGGGGAGCAGTACTTC
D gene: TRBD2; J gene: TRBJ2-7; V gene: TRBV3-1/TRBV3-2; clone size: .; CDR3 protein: CASSGTSGRYEQYF; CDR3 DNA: TGTGCCAGCAGCGGGACTAGCGGGAGGTACGAGCAGTACTTC
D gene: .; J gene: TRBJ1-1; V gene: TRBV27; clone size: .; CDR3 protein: CASSPSRAGETEAFF; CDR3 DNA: TGTGCCAGCAGCCCCTCGCGCGCAGGGGAAACTGAAGCTTTCTTT
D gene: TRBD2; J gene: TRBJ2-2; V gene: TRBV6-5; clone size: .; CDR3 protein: CASSRSGSVTGELFF; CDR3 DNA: TGTGCCAGCAGCCGTAGCGGGAGTGTCACCGGGGAGCTGTTTTTT
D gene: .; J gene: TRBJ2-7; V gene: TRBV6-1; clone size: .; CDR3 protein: CASSEARGEQYF; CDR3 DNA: TGTGCCAGCAGTGAAGCGCGGGGCGAGCAGTACTTC
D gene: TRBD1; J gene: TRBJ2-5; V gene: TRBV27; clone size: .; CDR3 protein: CASSSLLTRQGEETQYF; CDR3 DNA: TGTGCCAGCAGTTCCTTACTCACTAGACAGGGCGAAGAGACCCAGTACTTC
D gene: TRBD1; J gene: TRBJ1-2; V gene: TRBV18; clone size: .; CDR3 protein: CASSPGQGAPYGYTF; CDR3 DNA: TGTGCCAGCTCACCGGGACAGGGGGCCCCCTATGGCTACACCTTC
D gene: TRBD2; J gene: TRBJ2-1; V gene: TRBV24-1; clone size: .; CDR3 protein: CATSDRGTSGSPEQFF; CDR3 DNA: TGTGCCACCAGTGATCGAGGGACTAGCGGGAGTCCAGAGCAGTTCTTC
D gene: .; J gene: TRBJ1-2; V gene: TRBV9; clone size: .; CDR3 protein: CASSLPGGLSF; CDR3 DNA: TGTGCCAGCAGCCTTCCAGGAGGTCTTAGCTTC
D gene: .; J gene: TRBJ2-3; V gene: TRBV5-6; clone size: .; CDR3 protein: CASSSRGGTDTQYF; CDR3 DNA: TGTGCCAGCAGCTCCAGGGGTGGCACAGATACGCAGTATTTT
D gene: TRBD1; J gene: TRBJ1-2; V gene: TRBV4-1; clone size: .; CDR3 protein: CASSQDPGQGNYGYTF; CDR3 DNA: TGCGCCAGCAGCCAAGATCCAGGACAGGGAAACTATGGCTACACCTTC
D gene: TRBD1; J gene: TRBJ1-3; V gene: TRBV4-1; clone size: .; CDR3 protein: CASSQDGTGRSGNTIYF; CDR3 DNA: TGCGCCAGCAGCCAAGATGGGACAGGGAGGTCTGGAAACACCATATATTTT
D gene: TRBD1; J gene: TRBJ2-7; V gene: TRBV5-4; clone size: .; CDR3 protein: CASSSGADRGASYEQYF; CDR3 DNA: TGTGCCAGCAGCTCGGGGGCCGACAGGGGCGCTTCTTACGAGCAGTACTTC
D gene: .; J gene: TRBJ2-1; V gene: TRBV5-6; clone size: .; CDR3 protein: CASSSGNNEQFF; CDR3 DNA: TGTGCCAGCAGCTCGGGAAACAATGAGCAGTTCTTC
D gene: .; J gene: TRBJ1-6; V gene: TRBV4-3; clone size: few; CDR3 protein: CASSQEGLNDNSPLHF; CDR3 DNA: TGCGCCAGCAGCCAGGAGGGGCTTAACGATAATTCACCCCTCCACTTT
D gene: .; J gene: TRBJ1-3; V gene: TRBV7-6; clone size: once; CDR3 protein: CASSLDTNSGNTIYF; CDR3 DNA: TGTGCCAGCAGCTTGGACACGAACTCTGGAAACACCATATATTTT
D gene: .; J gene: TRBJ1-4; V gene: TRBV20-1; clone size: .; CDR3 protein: CSASSAINEKLFF; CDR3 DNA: TGCAGTGCTAGTTCTGCTATTAATGAAAAACTGTTTTTT
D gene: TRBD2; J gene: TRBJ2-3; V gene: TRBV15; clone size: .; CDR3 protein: CATSRDSGGLTDTQYF; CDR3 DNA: TGTGCCACCAGCAGAGATAGCGGGGGGCTCACAGATACGCAGTATTTT
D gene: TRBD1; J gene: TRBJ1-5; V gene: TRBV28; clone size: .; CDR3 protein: CASSSGTVIYSNQPQHF; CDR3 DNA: TGTGCCAGCAGTTCCGGGACAGTCATTTATAGCAATCAGCCCCAGCATTTT